One sample yielded the 4 T cell receptor beta chains listed below, sequenced in a study of T cells in Graves' hyperthyroidism and ophthalmopathy (dated by TCRdb to the late 2010s). The protocol used for the library was multiplex PCR. The instrument given in TCRdb is Illumina HiSeq 2000. TCR beta CDR3 regions were amplified from RNA transcripts. A first-round RT-PCR of the TCR CDR3 used the HTBI primer set with the Qiagen OneStep RT-PCR kit. The raw public data were reprocessed by TCRdb itself: fastp quality trimming at Q25, MiXCR clonotype calling, in-frame beta chains only. Identical CDR3 proteins give one entry, which carries the most common genes and DNA. The table for this sample lists nearly 600,000 distinct CDR3 sequences; around 14% of them were counted only once. The ten largest account for under 7% of the sample. The sequencing input was blood. These TCRs come from a young woman with Graves' hyperthyroidism that later progressed to Graves' ophthalmopathy.

The sample holds a few counts of this clonotype. The chain joins TRBV7-2 to TRBJ1-4; D might be TRBD1 (5 bases). Looked up from germline, CDR1 is SGHTA and CDR2 is FQGNSA. CDR3 length: 15 amino acids. Trimming removed 5 bases at V and 8 bases at J, with 18 bases between. CDR3 loop: CASSPGTQGWEKLFF. CDR3 in DNA: TGTGCCAGCAGCCCGGGGACCCAGGGCTGGGAAAAACTGTTTTTT.

For this clonotype: A much larger clone differs from this one at a single base, so this may be a read error. The chain combines TRBV7-9 with TRBJ2-2, with D maybe TRBD2 (6 bases). Per germline, CDR1 SEHNR and CDR2 FQNEAQ (reference sequence). There are 15 residues in the CDR3. The V end lost 0 bases, the J end lost 1 base, and 6 bases lay between the germline ends. The CDR3 protein is CASSLASGNTGELFF. In nucleotides, the CDR3 is TGTGCCAGCAGCTTAGCTAGCGGGAACACCGGGGAGCTGTTTTTT.

Many counts were recorded for this clonotype. This sequence joins TRBV9 and TRBJ2-2; D perhaps matches TRBD2 (5 bases). Trimming removed 0 bases from V and 6 bases from J, with 12 bases in between. This CDR3 region has 15 residues. Germline lookup yields CDR1 SGDLS and CDR2 YYNGEE. The CDR3: CASSVGSPSSGELFF. As DNA, the CDR3 is TGTGCCAGCAGCGTAGGTTCCCCTAGCTCCGGGGAGCTGTTTTTT.

This clonotype was counted many times. The chain recombines TRBV29-1 with TRBJ1-2; no clear D gene. Looked up from germline, CDR1 is SQVTM and CDR2 is ANQGSEA. This CDR3 has 14 residues. V was shortened by 0 bases and J by 4 bases, with 12 bases between the two germline ends. CDR3 in amino acids: CSVEEGHQFYGYTF. CDR3 in DNA: TGCAGCGTTGAAGAGGGTCACCAGTTCTATGGCTACACCTTC.